These 27 T cell receptor beta chains were all obtained from the same sample, sequenced in a study of shared clonotypes between healthy human individuals. Clones were sequenced by immunoSEQ multiplex PCR, and TCRdb holds only the in-frame ones, with some missing. The repertoire holds about 2.3 million clones, with about nine tenths as singletons. Sequencing was carried out using naive CD4+ T cells from PBMCs. Noted subset: CD45RA+ positively selected. The source of these receptors is a man aged 18 to 35 in good health. Some clones in this sample may be carry-over from other donors' samples.

The chain couples TRBV15 to TRBJ1-1; 7 positions match TRBD1. The length of the CDR3 is 15 residues. J was trimmed by 4 bases and V by 0 bases; bases with no gene match: 5. CDR1 and CDR2 from the germline V gene are LNHNV and YYDKDF (reference sequence). CDR3 sequence (DNA): TGTGCCACCAGCAGAGATCGCCAGGGGGGCACTGAAGCTTTCTTT. Its protein is CATSRDRQGGTEAFF.

Regarding this clone: The identical CDR3 is also encoded by other nucleotide sequences in the sample. This sequence joins TRBV28 and TRBJ1-2, with D perhaps TRBD1 (6 bases). There are 13 residues in the CDR3. Germline assignment: CDR1 MDHEN and CDR2 SYDVKM. Between the trimmed V and J ends, which lost 3 bases and 2 bases, there was a span of 7 bases. In DNA, the CDR3 is TGTGCCAGCAGTTTTACAGGGAACTATGGCTACACCTTC. Encoded protein: CASSFTGNYGYTF.

This rearrangement joins TRBV27 to TRBJ2-1; no firm D call. The CDR3 is 15 amino acids. Trimming pared 2 bases from V and 0 bases from J, leaving 8 bases between. Germline values: CDR1 MNHEY, CDR2 SMNVEV (reference sequence). The CDR3 nucleotides read TGTGCCAGCAGTTTAGAGGCTAGCTCCTACAATGAGCAGTTCTTC. Protein: CASSLEASSYNEQFF.

The V gene is TRBV5-4, the J gene TRBJ2-2, with 7 positions matching TRBD1. Trimming removed 3 bases from V and 4 bases from J; junction bases left unmatched: 9. The germline CDR1 and CDR2 sequences are SGHNT and YYREEE (reference sequence). The CDR3 spans 16 residues. CDR3 DNA sequence: TGTGCCAGCAGCTCGACCCCGACAGGGCTCACCGGGGAGCTGTTTTTT. This encodes CASSSTPTGLTGELFF.

V gene TRBV27 combines with J gene TRBJ1-5; perhaps TRBD1 as D (5 bases). The CDR3 consists of 17 residues. The V gene lost 5 bases and the J gene lost 6 bases, with 23 bases spanning the gap. Germline-derived CDR1 and CDR2 are MNHEY and SMNVEV (reference sequence). The CDR3 loop is CASSPRVGAPLGQPQHF. DNA of the CDR3: TGTGCCAGCAGTCCTCGGGTAGGGGCGCCCTTGGGTCAGCCCCAGCATTTT.

V and J are TRBV7-2 and TRBJ1-5, with TRBD1 identical over 9 bases. CDR1 is SGHTA, CDR2 FQGNSA, per germline. V trimming: 5 bases; J trimming: 6 bases; junction bases outside the gene matches: 14. The CDR3 extends over 17 amino acids. The CDR3 spells CASSLWEGTGSGQPQHF. CDR3 sequence (DNA): TGTGCCAGCAGCCTCTGGGAGGGGACAGGGTCCGGTCAGCCCCAGCATTTT.

CDR3: CASSPRTGGLNEQFF. CDR3 sequence (DNA): TGCGCCAGCAGCCCCCGGACAGGGGGCCTGAATGAGCAGTTCTTC. The rearrangement uses TRBV4-3 and TRBJ2-1; 11 bases agree with TRBD1. The germline V gene encodes CDR1 LGHNA and CDR2 YSLEER. This CDR3 has 15 amino acids. V gave up 4 bases and J gave up 7 bases; unmatched junction bases: 6.

J is TRBJ1-5 and V is TRBV19; no clear D gene. V dropped 5 bases and J dropped 4 bases, with 12 bases sitting between them. CDR1 LNHDA and CDR2 SQIVND come from the germline V gene (reference sequence). The CDR3 spans 14 residues. The CDR3 nucleotides read TGTGCCAGTAGTCCTATAGTCCGGAATCAGCCCCAGCATTTT. It is translated as CASSPIVRNQPQHF.

CDR3 nucleotide sequence: TGTGCCAGCAGCTTAAGGCTAGCGGGAGGGTACGAGCAGTACTTC. The encoded protein is CASSLRLAGGYEQYF. The chain carries TRBV7-2 and TRBJ2-7, with 12 bases identical to TRBD2. From germline, CDR1 is SGHTA and CDR2 FQGNSA. This CDR3 comprises 15 residues. V shed 2 bases, J shed 4 bases, and the junction held 3 bases outside the gene matches.

The V call is TRBV19, the J call TRBJ1-1; D gene uncertain. The CDR3 covers 16 residues. From germline, CDR1 is LNHDA and CDR2 SQIVND (reference sequence). The V end was cut by 1 base, the J end by 4 bases, with 16 bases between. The CDR3 region has the DNA TGTGCCAGTAGTATAGGACGAGGTTTCGCCGTCACTGAAGCTTTCTTT. Translated: CASSIGRGFAVTEAFF.

The chain carries TRBV6-4 and TRBJ1-5; D is unresolved. The CDR3 totals 16 residues. Germline CDR1 reads MRHNA; CDR2 reads SNTAGT. The V end lost 8 bases, the J end lost 7 bases, and 24 bases lay between the germline ends. CDR3 residues: CASPFDSLAKRQPQHF. The CDR3 DNA reads as TGTGCCAGCCCTTTCGACTCCTTAGCCAAGAGACAGCCCCAGCATTTT.

As concerns this clone: Different DNA sequences within this sample yield the same CDR3. The chain couples TRBV19 to TRBJ2-5; D not certain. V was cut by 3 bases and J by 5 bases, with 7 bases left in between. Germline V gene lookup returns CDR1 LNHDA and CDR2 SQIVND (reference sequence). The CDR3 consists of 12 residues. CDR3 sequence reads: CASSIWGETQYF. The CDR3 coding sequence is TGTGCCAGTAGTATCTGGGGTGAGACCCAGTACTTC. The variable domain in full, completed from reference TRBV19 and TRBJ2-5, reads DGGITQSPKYLFRKEGQNVTLSCEQNLNHDAMYWYRQDPGQGLRLIYYSQIVNDFQKGDIAEGYSVSREKKESFPLTVTSAQKNPTAFYLCASSIWGETQYFGPGTRLLVL.

Note on this clone: The same CDR3 is also encoded by other DNA sequences in this sample. The chain recombines TRBV28 with TRBJ2-7; no definite D call. Germline-derived CDR1 and CDR2 are MDHEN and SYDVKM. The CDR3 sequence is 14 residues long. The V end was cut by 4 bases, the J end by 0 bases, with 10 bases between. CDR3 coding DNA: TGTGCCAGCAGTTCCGGGTTGAGCTCCTACGAGCAGTACTTC. Its protein product is CASSSGLSSYEQYF.

This chain links TRBV15 with TRBJ1-3; D call uncertain. V dropped 0 bases and J dropped 3 bases, with 9 bases sitting between them. Germline assignment: CDR1 LNHNV and CDR2 YYDKDF (reference sequence). The CDR3 runs to 15 residues. CDR3 nucleotide sequence: TGTGCCACCAGCAGAGATAGAACGGTTGGAAACACCATATATTTT. This translates into CATSRDRTVGNTIYF.

V gene TRBV5-4 combines with J gene TRBJ2-1; 11 bases match TRBD2. Germline V lookup: CDR1 SGHNT, CDR2 YYREEE (reference sequence). The V segment lost 4 bases and the J segment 2 bases; nucleotides outside the gene matches: 11. The CDR3 extends over 18 amino acids. CDR3 bases: TGTGCCAGCAGCGCCAAATTTCTAGCGGGGGGAACCTACAATGAGCAGTTCTTC. This codes for CASSAKFLAGGTYNEQFF.

The chain has TRBV4-2 and TRBJ2-5, with 13 bases aligning to TRBD2. The germline gives CDR1 LGHNA, CDR2 YNFKEQ. The CDR3 length is 18 residues. J lost 5 bases, V lost 2 bases, and 11 bases had no gene match. The CDR3 region has the DNA TGTGCCAGCAGCCAACTCAGAAACGGACTAGCGGGAGAGGAGACCCAGTACTTC. Protein product: CASSQLRNGLAGEETQYF.

The chain couples TRBV7-3 to TRBJ2-6, with D possibly matching TRBD2 (5 bases). CDR3 length: 17 residues. V lost 2 bases and J 0 bases, leaving 11 bases between the germline ends. Per germline, CDR1 SGHTA and CDR2 FQGTGA. DNA for the CDR3: TGTGCCAGCAGCTTACTAGCTAAGAGCTCTGGGGCCAACGTCCTGACTTTC. It specifies CASSLLAKSSGANVLTF.

The V and J genes are TRBV5-3 and TRBJ2-7; 11 nucleotides line up with TRBD1. TRBV5-3 is an open reading frame whose function is uncertain. This CDR3 is 16 amino acids long. The J segment lost 7 bases and the V segment lost 0 bases, leaving 9 bases of the junction unmatched. CDR3 in DNA: TGTGCCAGAAGCTTGGAGGGGACAGGGGGATTTAGTGAGCAGTACTTC. Amino acid sequence: CARSLEGTGGFSEQYF.

The chain is built from TRBV6-1 and TRBJ2-2; D remains unclear. The CDR3 loop spans 14 amino acids. V was pared by 7 bases and J by 6 bases, with 15 bases between. CDR1 is MNHNS, CDR2 SASEGT, per germline. In DNA, the CDR3 is TGTGCCAGCAACGACGGCAGAAGGGCCGGGGAGCTGTTTTTT. It yields the protein CASNDGRRAGELFF.

This clone was counted a single time. The chain joins TRBV18 to TRBJ2-6, with D perhaps given as TRBD1 or TRBD2 (5 bases each). V was shortened by 8 bases and J by 0 bases, with 11 bases between the two germline ends. The CDR3 is made up of 15 amino acids. Germline CDR1 reads KGHSH; CDR2 reads LQKENI. The CDR3 reads CASNRGDSGANVLTF. The CDR3 nucleotides read TGTGCCAGCAACCGGGGCGACTCTGGGGCCAACGTCCTGACTTTC.

J is TRBJ1-1 and V is TRBV18, with TRBD1 identical over 8 bases. The junction had 9 bases not matched to a gene; V was cut back by 6 bases and J by 0 bases. CDR1 KGHSH and CDR2 LQKENI come from the germline V gene. The CDR3 has 16 residues. The chain's CDR3 is CASSVRQGQLNTEAFF. CDR3 sequence (DNA): TGTGCCAGCTCCGTACGACAGGGGCAACTGAACACTGAAGCTTTCTTT. The full variable domain, with the rest looked up from reference TRBV18 and TRBJ1-1, is NAGVMQNPRHLVRRRGQEARLRCSPMKGHSHVYWYRQLPEEGLKFMVYLQKENIIDESGMPKERFSAEFPKEGPSILRIQQVVRGDSAAYFCASSVRQGQLNTEAFFGQGTRLTVV.

The chain has TRBV15 and TRBJ1-2, with D possibly TRBD1 on 5 matching bases. The V and J ends lost 0 bases and 5 bases respectively, with 10 bases between them. The CDR3 is made up of 14 amino acids. Germline V CDR1 and CDR2: LNHNV, YYDKDF (reference sequence). CDR3 region: CATSREWGPYGYTF. The CDR3 DNA reads as TGTGCCACCAGCAGAGAATGGGGACCATATGGCTACACCTTC.

This chain connects TRBV15 to TRBJ2-1; D unresolved. Trimming removed 7 bases at V and 8 bases at J, with 12 bases between. Germline V gene data show CDR1 as LNHNV and CDR2 as YYDKDF (reference sequence). CDR3 length: 12 residues. DNA of the CDR3: TGTGCCACCACTTATGGAGCCGATGAGCAGTTCTTC. As protein: CATTYGADEQFF.

The chain has TRBV19 and TRBJ1-2, with D hard to call. Trimming cost V 6 bases and J 3 bases, with 11 bases left between them. The CDR3 totals 13 residues. Looked up from germline, CDR1 is LNHDA and CDR2 is SQIVND (reference sequence). In nucleotides, the CDR3 is TGTGCCAGTAGAAACCGCGGGGACTATGGCTACACCTTC. This encodes CASRNRGDYGYTF. Full variable domain (remainder filled in from reference TRBV19 and TRBJ1-2): DGGITQSPKYLFRKEGQNVTLSCEQNLNHDAMYWYRQDPGQGLRLIYYSQIVNDFQKGDIAEGYSVSREKKESFPLTVTSAQKNPTAFYLCASRNRGDYGYTFGSGTRLTVV.

The rearrangement joins TRBV29-1 to TRBJ2-7; 9 bases align to TRBD1. V was clipped by 6 bases and J by 6 bases; unmatched bases: 6. CDR1 is SQVTM, CDR2 ANQGSEA, per germline. The CDR3 length is 12 residues. Here the CDR3 DNA reads TGCAGCGTAACGGGACAGGGTGGCGAGCAGTACTTC. It translates to CSVTGQGGEQYF.

About this clone: This specimen includes other DNA sequences encoding the same CDR3. This chain links TRBV28 with TRBJ1-4; D remains ambiguous. The CDR3 has 11 residues. Germline values: CDR1 MDHEN, CDR2 SYDVKM. Trimming pared 8 bases from V and 5 bases from J, leaving 6 bases between. The CDR3 sequence: CASVGNEKLFF. CDR3 in DNA: TGTGCCAGCGTGGGAAATGAAAAACTGTTTTTT.

V gene TRBV2 combines with J gene TRBJ2-2, with D perhaps TRBD1 (6 bases). Deletions cut 3 bases from V and 4 bases from J, with 12 bases between. CDR1 is SNHLY, CDR2 FYNNEI, per germline. The CDR3 runs to 15 residues. The DNA of the CDR3 is TGTGCCAGCAGTGAGAGGGGGATCCGCACCGGGGAGCTGTTTTTT. Translating it yields CASSERGIRTGELFF.